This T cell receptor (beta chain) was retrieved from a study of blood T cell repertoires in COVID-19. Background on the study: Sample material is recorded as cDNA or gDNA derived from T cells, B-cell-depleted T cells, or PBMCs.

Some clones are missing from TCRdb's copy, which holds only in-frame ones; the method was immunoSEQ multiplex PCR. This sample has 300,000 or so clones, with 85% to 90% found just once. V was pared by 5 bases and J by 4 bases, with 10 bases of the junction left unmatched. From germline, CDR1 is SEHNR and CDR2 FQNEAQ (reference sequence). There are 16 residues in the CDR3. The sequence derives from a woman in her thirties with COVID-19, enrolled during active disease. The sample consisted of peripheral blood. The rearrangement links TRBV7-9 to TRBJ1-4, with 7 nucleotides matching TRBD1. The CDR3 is CASSPPPGTVNEKLFF. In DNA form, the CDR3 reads TGTGCCAGCAGCCCGCCTCCCGGGACAGTTAATGAAAAACTGTTTTTT.